Each of the 32 T cell receptor beta chains below was sequenced from the same sample in a study of T cell repertoires in cytomegalovirus infection. For these TCRs, the target antigens are not known. Each CDR3 protein gets one entry after TCRdb re-called the reads with MiXCR. The sample yields about 700,000 distinct CDR3 sequences, roughly 30% seen once. This material consisted of cultured PBMCs, taken from culture after CMV antigen stimulation. Receptor source: a human donor in good health (CMV status not recorded). Some clones in this sample may be carry-over from other donors' samples.

This clonotype was detected a few times. This CDR3 is CASSLASTLVEQFF. The CDR3 nucleotides are TGTGCCAGCAGCTTGGCATCCACCCTCGTTGAGCAGTTCTTC. The chain couples TRBV5-4 to TRBJ2-1; D is undetermined. The CDR3 is 14 amino acids. Trimming shortened V by 0 bases and J by 9 bases, and 13 bases separated the two germline ends. Germline V gene sequence: CDR1 SGHNT, CDR2 YYREEE (reference sequence).

The V and J genes are TRBV6-5 and TRBJ2-7; D gene uncertain. This CDR3 spans 10 amino acids. The V end was cut by 8 bases, the J end by 6 bases, with 8 bases between. Germline V gene sequence: CDR1 MNHEY, CDR2 SVGAGI. CDR3 loop: CASGSGEQYF. The CDR3 bases are TGTGCCAGCGGTTCTGGCGAGCAGTACTTC.

This clonotype was seen a handful of times. The chain recombines TRBV2 with TRBJ1-1; 7 bases map to TRBD1. The germline V gene encodes CDR1 SNHLY and CDR2 FYNNEI. This CDR3 is built from 14 residues. After removal of 3 bases from V and 1 base from J, the junction contained 2 bases not matched to a gene. DNA for the CDR3: TGTGCCAGCAGTGACGGGACAGCGAACACTGAAGCTTTCTTT. This encodes CASSDGTANTEAFF.

This clonotype has only a few counts. The genes are TRBV12-3 or TRBV12-4 and TRBJ2-1; the match to TRBD1 covers 8 bases. J was trimmed by 7 bases and V by 3 bases; bases with no gene match: 17. The CDR3 totals 18 residues. The CDR3 bases are TGTGCCAGCAGTTTCGGGGACAGGATTCTCAGTCGTCGGAATGAGCAGTTCTTC. This sequence encodes CASSFGDRILSRRNEQFF.

The J gene is TRBJ2-1, the V gene TRBV7-2, with 8 nucleotides matching TRBD2. Germline CDR1 and CDR2: SGHTA and FQGNSA. The CDR3 totals 16 residues. The junction had 10 bases not matched to a gene; V was cut back by 5 bases and J by 4 bases. The CDR3 spells CASSDRGGLVYNEQFF. The CDR3 DNA reads as TGTGCCAGCAGCGATCGAGGGGGACTAGTGTACAATGAGCAGTTCTTC.

The chain couples TRBV11-2 to TRBJ2-2, with D possibly being TRBD2 (6 bases). The germline CDR1 and CDR2 sequences are SGHAT and FQNNGV. V dropped 8 bases and J dropped 2 bases, with 15 bases sitting between them. CDR3 length: 15 residues. The CDR3 coding sequence is TGTGCCAGCGGAAGCGGGCTATCCAACACCGGGGAGCTGTTTTTT. This encodes CASGSGLSNTGELFF.

There are a few counts of this clonotype. V is TRBV15 and J is TRBJ1-2; D unclear. Germline V gene data show CDR1 as LNHNV and CDR2 as YYDKDF (reference sequence). V was shortened by 0 bases and J by 6 bases, with 14 bases between the two germline ends. The CDR3 runs to 15 residues. DNA of the CDR3: TGTGCCACCAGCAGAGATTTGAGGGCAGCCCATGGCTACACCTTC. Translated, it gives CATSRDLRAAHGYTF.

This chain uses TRBV19 with TRBJ1-5; D gene uncertain. The V gene's germline CDR1 is LNHDA and CDR2 SQIVND (reference sequence). Trimming took 1 base from V and 7 from J, leaving 17 bases between them. The CDR3 contains 16 residues. This CDR3 reads CASSIGSGWIRQPQHF. The CDR3 DNA is TGTGCCAGTAGTATAGGTTCCGGGTGGATTAGACAGCCCCAGCATTTT.

This clonotype was picked up a small number of times. The chain has TRBV7-2 and TRBJ2-3; 9 positions match TRBD2. The V segment lost 4 bases and the J segment 8 bases; nucleotides outside the gene matches: 13. Germline V gene data show CDR1 as SGHTA and CDR2 as FQGNSA. There are 16 residues in the CDR3. In DNA, the CDR3 is TGTGCCAGCAGCTCGAAGGCGGGGGGGGCTTCGATTACGCAGTATTTT. Protein sequence: CASSSKAGGASITQYF. The full variable domain, its missing parts supplied by reference TRBV7-2 and TRBJ2-3, is GAGVSQSPSNKVTEKGKDVELRCDPISGHTALYWYRQSLGQGLEFLIYFQGNSAPDKSGLPSDRFSAERTGGSVSTLTIQRTQQEDSAVYLCASSSKAGGASITQYFGPGTRLTVL.

The V gene is TRBV4-1, the J gene TRBJ1-5, with D possibly matching TRBD1 (5 bases). The V end lost 5 bases, the J end lost 7 bases, and 21 bases lay between the germline ends. Germline V gene lookup returns CDR1 MGHRA and CDR2 YSYEKL. The CDR3 consists of 16 residues. The CDR3: CASSKGPGRGEQPQHF. CDR3 in DNA: TGCGCCAGCAGCAAAGGACCGGGGAGGGGCGAGCAGCCCCAGCATTTT.

The chain uses TRBV6-5 and TRBJ1-2; D unresolved. There are 13 residues in the CDR3. V lost 1 base, J lost 0 bases, and 3 bases lay in between. Looked up from germline, CDR1 is MNHEY and CDR2 is SVGAGI. The chain's CDR3 is CASSYYPNYGYTF. CDR3 coding DNA: TGTGCCAGCAGTTACTACCCTAACTATGGCTACACCTTC.

This clonotype has only a few counts. The chain links TRBV14 to TRBJ2-7; 8 bases are shared with TRBD1. The CDR3 totals 15 residues. Looked up from germline, CDR1 is SGHDN and CDR2 is FVKESK. V was pared by 4 bases and J by 3 bases, with 8 bases of the junction left unmatched. CDR3 sequence (DNA): TGTGCCAGCAGCCTTCTGACAGGGGATATCTACGAGCAGTACTTC. This encodes CASSLLTGDIYEQYF.

The chain joins TRBV20-1 to TRBJ1-1, with D possibly being TRBD1 (6 bases). The CDR3 consists of 13 residues. CDR1 DFQATT and CDR2 SNEGSKA come from the germline V gene (reference sequence). V was shortened by 0 bases and J by 3 bases, with 8 bases between the two germline ends. In DNA, the CDR3 is TGCAGTGCTAGAGAGGACAGATACACTGAAGCTTTCTTT. Its translation is CSAREDRYTEAFF.

A few counts support this clonotype. The chain uses TRBV7-2 and TRBJ1-4; TRBD1 matches 9 bases. The CDR3 totals 17 residues. CDR1 SGHTA and CDR2 FQGNSA come from the germline V gene. The J segment lost 1 base and the V segment lost 4 bases, leaving 7 bases of the junction unmatched. The CDR3 DNA sequence: TGTGCCAGCAGCTCCCGGGACAGGGCCCAAACTAATGAAAAACTGTTTTTT. It specifies CASSSRDRAQTNEKLFF.

This clonotype was observed a handful of times. This chain uses TRBV11-2 with TRBJ1-4; D remains unclear. V lost 5 bases and J lost 2, with 12 bases in between. Germline V CDR1 and CDR2: SGHAT, FQNNGV. The CDR3 runs 15 residues. This CDR3 reads CASSRGVPTNEKLFF. CDR3 nucleotides: TGTGCCAGCAGCCGTGGGGTTCCGACTAATGAAAAACTGTTTTTT.

The J gene is TRBJ1-4, the V gene TRBV11-2; 10 bases map to TRBD1. Germline loops: CDR1 SGHAT, CDR2 FQNNGV. The CDR3 totals 19 residues. Germline trimming cut 2 bases from V and 0 bases from J; bases unmatched to any gene: 9. The CDR3 DNA reads TGTGCCAGCAGCTTAAACGCGAGGGGGACAGGGGCAACTAATGAAAAACTGTTTTTT. It encodes CASSLNARGTGATNEKLFF.

This sequence joins TRBV29-1 and TRBJ2-3, with D hard to call. V lost 5 bases and J 5 bases, leaving 14 bases between the germline ends. In germline, CDR1 is SQVTM, CDR2 ANQGSEA. The CDR3 has 13 residues. CDR3: CSVHDPIGDTQYF. The CDR3 DNA is TGCAGCGTTCATGATCCAATTGGAGATACGCAGTATTTT.

This clonotype has a count of ten or more. The chain joins TRBV7-2 to TRBJ2-5; D may match TRBD1 or TRBD2 (5 bases each). There are 15 residues in the CDR3. V was clipped by 1 base and J by 3 bases, with 12 bases between them. The V gene's germline CDR1 is SGHTA and CDR2 FQGNSA. CDR3 region: CASSLVSGAEETQYF. In DNA form, the CDR3 reads TGTGCCAGCAGCTTAGTGTCCGGGGCCGAAGAGACCCAGTACTTC.

At least ten counts were recorded for this clonotype. V is TRBV7-2 and J is TRBJ1-1; D remains ambiguous. Per the germline V gene, CDR1 is SGHTA and CDR2 is FQGNSA. This CDR3 is 14 amino acids long. The V end lost 5 bases, the J end lost 0 bases, and 10 bases lay between the germline ends. The DNA for the CDR3 is TGTGCCAGCAGCCCTCACCAAATGAACACTGAAGCTTTCTTT. Translated: CASSPHQMNTEAFF. Looking up the rest from reference TRBV7-2 and TRBJ1-1 gives the full variable domain: GAGVSQSPSNKVTEKGKDVELRCDPISGHTALYWYRQSLGQGLEFLIYFQGNSAPDKSGLPSDRFSAERTGGSVSTLTIQRTQQEDSAVYLCASSPHQMNTEAFFGQGTRLTVV.

This clonotype was detected a few times. The rearrangement joins TRBV6-1 to TRBJ2-3; 14 bases line up with TRBD2. CDR1 and CDR2 from the germline V gene are MNHNS and SASEGT. The CDR3 totals 16 residues. V trimming: 4 bases; J trimming: 4 bases; junction bases outside the gene matches: 4. This CDR3 reads CASSGRLAGGPDTQYF. The CDR3 nucleotides read TGTGCCAGCAGTGGACGACTAGCGGGGGGGCCAGATACGCAGTATTTT.

The chain has TRBV28 and TRBJ1-1; D unresolved. This CDR3 comprises 13 residues. From germline, CDR1 is MDHEN and CDR2 SYDVKM. The V gene lost 7 bases and the J gene lost 2 bases, with 11 bases spanning the gap. This CDR3 reads CASKGIPNTEAFF. The CDR3 DNA reads as TGTGCCAGCAAGGGTATCCCTAACACTGAAGCTTTCTTT.

This clonotype was counted a few times. The chain links TRBV4-1 to TRBJ2-5; maybe TRBD1 (5 bases). This CDR3 has 14 residues. V lost 3 bases to trimming and J lost 5 bases, with 13 bases between them. CDR1 is MGHRA and CDR2 is YSYEKL in the germline V gene. The CDR3 loop reads CASSQTIRVETQYF. For the CDR3, the DNA is TGCGCCAGCAGCCAGACCATCAGGGTTGAGACCCAGTACTTC.

Points on this clonotype: Being one base from a much bigger clone, this may be a read error. The rearrangement uses TRBV7-2 and TRBJ2-7, with D perhaps matching TRBD2 (5 bases). CDR3 length: 14 amino acids. The ends were cut back, 0 bases at V and 0 bases at J, with 6 bases in the middle. The germline CDR1 and CDR2 sequences are SGHTA and FQGNSA. The CDR3 loop reads CASSLAEGSYEQYF. Written as DNA, the CDR3 is TGTGCCAGCAGCTTAGCAGAGGGCTCCTACGAGCAGTACTTC.

This clonotype was counted many times. One junction end does not reproduce the germline sequence, and a read error may be involved. The chain couples TRBV7-2 to TRBJ2-7, with TRBD2 matching over 11 bases. This CDR3 region has 13 residues. Germline CDR1 SGHTA, CDR2 FQGNSA. CDR3 nucleotides: TGTGCCAGCAGCTTACTAGCGGGGGGCCAGCATGCCTTC. This translates into CASSLLAGGQHAF.

A few counts support this clonotype. V usage is TRBV12-3 or TRBV12-4 and J usage is TRBJ2-1; perhaps TRBD2 as D (6 bases). The V and J ends lost 3 bases and 6 bases respectively, with 18 bases between them. This CDR3 has 16 amino acids. CDR3 sequence reads: CASSFIPFQGGNEQFF. As DNA, the CDR3 is TGTGCCAGCAGTTTTATCCCCTTTCAGGGAGGCAATGAGCAGTTCTTC.

This sequence joins TRBV5-4 and TRBJ2-3; 15 bases match TRBD2. The CDR3 runs 18 residues. Germline trimming cut 4 bases from V and 0 bases from J; bases unmatched to any gene: 6. Germline CDR1 SGHNT, CDR2 YYREEE (reference sequence). CDR3 DNA sequence: TGTGCCAGCAGCCTCGGACTAGCGGGGGGGCCGAGCACAGATACGCAGTATTTT. It codes for CASSLGLAGGPSTDTQYF.

Here the CDR3 DNA reads TGTGCCACCCGTAAGGGGTACACTGAAGCTTTCTTT. It specifies CATRKGYTEAFF. This chain links TRBV19 with TRBJ1-1, with D possibly matching TRBD1 (5 bases). V lost 10 bases, J lost 3 bases, and 12 bases lay in between. Germline CDR1 LNHDA, CDR2 SQIVND (reference sequence). The CDR3 extends over 12 amino acids.

The CDR3 reads CSVGSSGGGSTDTQYF. DNA for the CDR3: TGCAGCGTTGGGTCTTCGGGGGGGGGTAGCACAGATACGCAGTATTTT. The rearrangement uses TRBV29-1 and TRBJ2-3; TRBD2 agrees at 8 bases. After removal of 4 bases from V and 0 bases from J, the junction contained 9 bases not matched to a gene. CDR1 and CDR2 from the germline V gene are SQVTM and ANQGSEA. The CDR3 spans 16 residues.

The V and J genes are TRBV20-1 and TRBJ2-3; D may be TRBD1 or TRBD2 (6 bases each). Germline V lookup: CDR1 DFQATT, CDR2 SNEGSKA (reference sequence). The CDR3 totals 13 residues. Between the trimmed V and J ends, which lost 6 bases and 4 bases, there was a span of 14 bases. The CDR3 is CSAQKGGPDTQYF. For the CDR3, the DNA is TGCAGTGCCCAAAAGGGGGGCCCAGATACGCAGTATTTT.

The V and J genes are TRBV6-1 and TRBJ2-2; D perhaps matches TRBD1 (5 bases). Germline V gives CDR1 MNHNS, CDR2 SASEGT. V was shortened by 5 bases and J by 4 bases, with 11 bases between the two germline ends. CDR3 length: 14 residues. The CDR3 reads CASSPMGRTGELFF. The DNA for the CDR3 is TGTGCCAGCAGTCCTATGGGGCGCACCGGGGAGCTGTTTTTT.

This clonotype was counted only a few times. The chain employs TRBV19 and TRBJ2-7; D not resolved. The CDR3 consists of 14 residues. CDR1 and CDR2 (germline): LNHDA, SQIVND (reference sequence). Trimming cost V 3 bases and J 3 bases, with 12 bases left between them. The CDR3 sequence: CASSMGAGNYEQYF. CDR3 DNA: TGTGCCAGTAGTATGGGCGCCGGTAACTACGAGCAGTACTTC.

In this sample, this clonotype turned up many times. The chain is built from TRBV7-2 and TRBJ2-5; D is unresolved. Germline assignment: CDR1 SGHTA and CDR2 FQGNSA. The CDR3 is 14 residues long. Trimming removed 5 bases from V and 2 bases from J, with 12 bases in between. DNA of the CDR3: TGTGCCAGCAGCCCCGTGTTAGTGCAAGAGACCCAGTACTTC. Its protein is CASSPVLVQETQYF.